This T cell receptor beta chain derives from a study of response to subunit inactivated influenza vaccine. Germline V CDR1 and CDR2: LGHDT, YNNKEL (reference sequence). The CDR3 sequence is 17 residues long. V shed 0 bases and J 6 bases; nucleotides not matched to a gene: 10. Study-wide results and limits: There was a suggestion from the authors that each seasonal influenza vaccination recruits few new T cells.

TCRdb re-called the RT-PCR reads through MiXCR, storing one row per CDR3 protein. The sample includes 300,000 to 350,000 distinct CDR3 sequences, 20% to 25% of them seen just once. Points on this clonotype: The antigen remains unidentified.

The clonotype was recovered from a man aged 45 to 70 who received an inactivated influenza vaccine. The sequences come from PBMCs from blood, collected 21 months after vaccination. This sequence joins TRBV3-1 and TRBJ2-7; TRBD2 aligns across 11 bases. CDR3 region: CASSQDWVSGRAGEQYF. The CDR3 DNA reads TGTGCCAGCAGCCAAGATTGGGTTAGCGGGAGGGCCGGCGAGCAGTACTTC.